This T cell receptor beta chain originates from a study of T-cell memory formation after mild COVID-19 (TCRdb year 2021). Turning to the overall study: TCR sequence clusters from the two donors were found to be largely donor specific. In two donors, T-cell clones that expanded and contracted after mild COVID-19 were followed by sequencing TCRalpha and TCRbeta repertoires longitudinally. Two young, previously healthy adult volunteers, one female and one male, were included in the cohort.

Ficoll-Paque density gradient centrifugation was the method used to isolate PBMCs. Points on this clonotype: Its antigen is unknown. One base away there is no much larger clone; base qualities are not given.

These reads were obtained on an Illumina NovaSeq 6000. TCRalpha and TCRbeta cDNA libraries were built by 5'RACE with constant-segment primers, adding sample barcodes and unique molecular identifiers. RNA was extracted from every sample with Trizol reagent. Library amplification was performed in two PCR steps, and a second sample barcode and Illumina TruSeq adapters were introduced in the second step. Sequencing of the libraries was done on an Illumina NovaSeq, producing 2 x 150 bp paired-end reads. On the study's bioinformatics: With migec v1.2.7, reads were demultiplexed and then collapsed into UMI-guided consensus sequences. Using mixcr v2.1.11, UMI consensuses were aligned to TRA and TRB V and J templates and then assembled into clonotypes. A clonotype was counted as expanded or contracted only if both edgeR and NoisET called the change significant, with noise models trained on biological replicates. For edgeR calls, the cutoffs were a false discovery rate-adjusted p below 0.01 and a log2 fold-change threshold of 1. As an exploratory analysis of dynamics, PCA with hierarchical clustering was applied to max-normalized trajectories of the 1000 most abundant clonotypes. The CD4 or CD8 phenotype of responding clones was assigned using the separately sequenced CD4+ and CD8+ repertoires. The public reads were run again by TCRdb, first through fastp at Q25 and then through MiXCR, and only productive beta chains were kept. Rows merge per CDR3 protein into single entries with the most common DNA and genes. These V and J calls rely on TCRdb rather than the paper's analysis. This sample has 200,000 or so distinct CDR3 sequences in its table, and 7.5% to 10% of those were observed once. Roughly 3.5% of the sample rests with the top ten.

For CDR1 and CDR2, the germline V gene lists LGHNT and FRNRAP. V loses 7 bases at its end and J loses 3 bases; junction bases beyond the gene matches: 6. Including cysteine and phenylalanine, the CDR3 has 15 amino acids. The read is trimmed to its CDR3 DNA, 45 bases read in frame from base 1. Overall results and qualifications from the work: Contracting CD4+ clones appeared mostly in the CM and EM memory subsets, whereas CD8+ clones were enriched in EMRA. Only two mild cases were covered by the study, and larger cohorts that include severe cases with pre-infection samples were considered necessary. Whether the second-wave clones peaking on day 37 were SARS-CoV-2 specific was not confirmed. Clones contracting from day 15 to 85 had balanced CD4/CD8 phenotypes, while a second wave expanding from day 15 to 37 was biased towards CD4+. The detection of some responding clones in pre-infection memory suggests that pre-existing cross-reactive memory T cells joined the SARS-CoV-2 response.

The chain links TRBV12-5 with TRBJ2-2, and TRBD1 aligns with 9 junction nucleotides. Sample: PBMCs or a T cell subset sorted from them (not recorded which). The sequence was obtained from a man aged 18 to 30 who had mild COVID-19 (a few samples of this study predate the infection). The sample titles of this study are shuffled in the database, so cell type and time point are left out; the donor was told from shared clones. The CDR3: CASANRQGDTGELFF. The base sequence is TGTGCTAGTGCCAATCGACAGGGGGACACCGGGGAGCTGTTTTTT.